A selection of T cell receptor beta chains follows, all from one sample in a study of blood T cell repertoires in COVID-19. Here immunoSEQ multiplex PCR was the method, and the copy in TCRdb shows in-frame clones only, minus some. The table shows around 300,000 clones, with approximately 88% occurring only once. The sample consisted of PBMCs or T cells enriched from blood (not recorded which). The receptors originated from a man aged 25 to 45 who had recovered from COVID-19. The CDR3 runs from the conserved cysteine through the conserved F or W. The D gene is left open where the match is weak. Some rows mark clone size as missing; the rest say once, few, many or name a class of expanded clone.

.,few,TRBV5-1,14,TRBJ2-2,CASSLAEGTGELFF,TGCGCCAGCAGCTTGGCTGAGGGCACCGGGGAGCTGTTTTTT
TRBD1,.,TRBV4-2,15,TRBJ1-2,CASSQIGGGMEGYTF,TGTGCCAGCAGCCAGATCGGAGGGGGCATGGAAGGCTACACCTTC
TRBD1,once,TRBV7-6,15,TRBJ1-5,CASSLGTGYNQPQHF,TGTGCCAGCAGCTTAGGGACAGGGTACAATCAGCCCCAGCATTTT
TRBD1,.,TRBV7-9,19,TRBJ1-1,CASSLAGRKGQGPNTEAFF,TGTGCCAGCAGCTTAGCGGGACGAAAGGGACAGGGACCGAACACTGAAGCTTTCTTT
TRBD1,.,TRBV27,12,TRBJ1-2,CASSLEGASYTF,TGTGCCAGCAGTTTGGAGGGGGCTAGCTACACCTTC
TRBD1,.,TRBV5-4,16,TRBJ2-5,CASSQPRTGVQETQYF,TGTGCCAGCAGCCAGCCTAGGACAGGGGTCCAAGAGACCCAGTACTTC
TRBD1,.,TRBV7-2,15,TRBJ2-1,CASSPRQGAHNEQFF,TGTGCCAGCAGCCCTCGACAGGGGGCACACAATGAGCAGTTCTTC
.,.,TRBV19,13,TRBJ1-5,CASSIRGNQPQHF,TGTGCCAGTAGTATTCGGGGGAATCAGCCCCAGCATTTT
.,once,TRBV6-5,14,TRBJ1-1,CASILQQPGTEAFF,TGTGCCAGCATCCTACAACAGCCGGGGACTGAAGCTTTCTTT
TRBD1,few,TRBV2,14,TRBJ2-1,CASRRDRGGDEQFF,TGTGCCAGCAGGAGGGACAGGGGAGGAGATGAGCAGTTCTTC
.,few,TRBV2,11,TRBJ2-7,CASSNGYEQYF,TGTGCCAGCAGTAACGGCTACGAGCAGTACTTC
TRBD1,.,TRBV30,14,TRBJ1-2,CAWTRRDREYGYTF,TGTGCCTGGACCCGCCGGGACAGGGAATATGGCTACACCTTC
.,.,TRBV5-1,16,TRBJ1-2,CASSLLGGVDLLGYTF,TGCGCCAGCAGCTTGCTGGGCGGGGTTGATCTTCTTGGCTACACCTTC
TRBD1,.,TRBV24-1,15,TRBJ1-2,CATSDRTGEDYGYTF,TGTGCCACCAGTGATCGGACAGGGGAGGACTATGGCTACACCTTC
.,.,TRBV9,16,TRBJ2-1,CASSVDPADAGDEQFF,TGTGCCAGCAGCGTAGATCCGGCGGACGCGGGCGATGAGCAGTTCTTC
.,.,TRBV12-1,16,TRBJ1-4,CASSPRQPLTNEKLFF,TGTGCCAGCAGCCCCCGACAGCCCCTCACTAATGAAAAACTGTTTTTT
.,.,TRBV9,15,TRBJ1-1,CASSPTVTGWTEAFF,TGTGCCAGCAGCCCGACGGTGACAGGTTGGACTGAAGCTTTCTTT
TRBD1,.,TRBV4-2,14,TRBJ1-2,CASSRMGQGYGYTF,TGTGCCAGCAGCCGAATGGGACAGGGCTATGGCTACACCTTC
.,.,TRBV7-9,15,TRBJ1-2,CASSPPDRLNYGYTF,TGTGCCAGCAGCCCCCCCGACAGACTTAACTATGGCTACACCTTC
TRBD2,.,TRBV18,12,TRBJ2-7,CASSPGRASPVF,TGTGCCAGCTCACCAGGGAGGGCTTCCCCTGTCTTC
.,.,TRBV13,16,TRBJ2-5,CASSLVNRAPQETQYF,TGTGCCAGCAGCTTAGTGAACAGGGCACCCCAAGAGACCCAGTACTTC
TRBD2,.,TRBV7-9,18,TRBJ2-3,CASSLRTSGGVSTDTQYF,TGTGCCAGCAGCTTACGTACTAGCGGGGGGGTGAGCACAGATACGCAGTATTTT
.,.,TRBV7-9,15,TRBJ2-3,CASSLGSGSGDTQYF,TGTGCCAGCAGCTTAGGAAGCGGATCGGGGGATACGCAGTATTTT
.,.,TRBV21-1,15,TRBJ2-7,CASSKLIAGSYEQYF,TGTGCCAGCAGCAAACTAATAGCGGGTTCCTACGAGCAGTACTTC
.,.,TRBV27,22,TRBJ2-4,CASSLLVVLGQIGLLAKNIQYF,TGTGCCAGCAGTTTATTAGTTGTTCTGGGGCAGATAGGATTATTAGCCAAAAACATTCAGTACTTC
.,.,TRBV6-2/TRBV6-3,16,TRBJ2-1,CASSPYSTLGYNEQFF,TGTGCCAGCAGCCCTTATAGCACGTTGGGCTACAATGAGCAGTTCTTC
.,.,TRBV5-1,14,TRBJ1-1,CASTSDVGLTEAFF,TGCGCCAGCACTTCCGACGTGGGGCTCACTGAAGCTTTCTTT
.,.,TRBV3-1/TRBV3-2,16,TRBJ1-5,CASSQGGGHKRQPQHF,TGTGCCAGCAGCCAAGGCGGGGGCCACAAAAGGCAGCCCCAGCATTTT
.,.,TRBV5-1,15,TRBJ2-1,CASSPGGLTYNEQFF,TGCGCCAGCTCCCCCGGGGGTTTGACCTACAATGAGCAGTTCTTC
.,few,TRBV5-1,15,TRBJ1-4,CASSSQGNEGEKLFF,TGCGCCAGCAGCTCTCAGGGGAACGAGGGTGAAAAACTGTTTTTT
TRBD1,once,TRBV2,13,TRBJ2-5,CASRPTGVETQYF,TGTGCCAGCAGGCCGACAGGGGTTGAGACCCAGTACTTC
.,.,TRBV7-9,12,TRBJ1-5,CASSWAGGNQHF,TGTGCCAGCAGCTGGGCCGGGGGAAACCAGCATTTT
TRBD2,.,TRBV10-3,13,TRBJ2-7,CAISLAGGDEQYF,TGTGCCATCAGCTTAGCGGGGGGTGACGAGCAGTACTTC
.,.,TRBV28,12,TRBJ1-1,CASSWANTEAFF,TGTGCCAGCAGTTGGGCGAACACTGAAGCTTTCTTT
.,.,TRBV27,14,TRBJ1-5,CASSLNRGNQPQHF,TGTGCCAGCAGTTTAAACAGGGGCAATCAGCCCCAGCATTTT
TRBD2,.,TRBV6-5,12,TRBJ2-1,CASSQRGNEQFF,TGTGCCAGCAGTCAGCGGGGGAATGAGCAGTTCTTC
.,.,TRBV15,15,TRBJ2-5,CATSRDGQYQETQYF,TGTGCCACCAGCAGAGATGGACAGTACCAAGAGACCCAGTACTTC
.,.,TRBV9,17,TRBJ2-2,CASSVEPPSYGPGELFF,TGTGCCAGCAGCGTAGAACCCCCGTCCTATGGTCCCGGGGAGCTGTTTTTT
TRBD1,.,TRBV4-2,17,TRBJ1-6,CASSQDPGQGAYSPLHF,TGTGCCAGCAGCCAAGACCCTGGACAGGGGGCTTATTCACCCCTCCACTTT
TRBD1,.,TRBV29-1,15,TRBJ1-1,CSVDGQGARNTEAFF,TGCAGCGTTGACGGACAGGGGGCGCGGAACACTGAAGCTTTCTTT
.,.,TRBV9,17,TRBJ1-3,CASSYQSGHFSGNTIYF,TGTGCCAGCAGCTACCAATCGGGACATTTCTCTGGAAACACCATATATTTT
.,.,TRBV28,12,TRBJ1-6,CASSLRSTPLHF,TGTGCCAGCAGTCTTCGGTCGACACCCCTCCACTTT
.,.,TRBV15,13,TRBJ1-4,CATSRGSNEKLFF,TGTGCCACCAGCAGGGGCAGTAATGAAAAACTGTTTTTT
.,.,TRBV4-1,16,TRBJ2-7,CPSSRLGLVPSYEQYF,TGCCCCAGCAGCCGCCTCGGACTCGTCCCCTCCTACGAGCAGTACTTC
.,.,TRBV7-9,16,TRBJ2-7,CASSLAGAGGAYEQYF,TGTGCCAGCAGCTTAGCGGGTGCCGGGGGAGCCTACGAGCAGTACTTC
TRBD1,.,TRBV5-6,15,TRBJ1-2,CASSIWTGGNYGYTF,TGTGCCAGCAGCATCTGGACAGGGGGCAACTATGGCTACACCTTC
.,.,TRBV9,14,TRBJ2-2,CASSATANTGELFF,TGTGCCAGCAGCGCCACAGCCAACACCGGGGAGCTGTTTTTT
TRBD1,.,TRBV6-5,14,TRBJ1-5,CASSGQGAHQPQHF,TGTGCCAGCAGCGGACAGGGGGCACATCAGCCCCAGCATTTT
TRBD1,.,TRBV4-1,15,TRBJ1-1,CASSQGDRGLTEAFF,TGCGCCAGCAGCCAAGGGGACAGGGGGCTAACTGAAGCTTTCTTT
.,.,TRBV19,14,TRBJ2-2,CASSSRGTAGELFF,TGTGCCAGTAGTAGCCGGGGGACCGCCGGGGAGCTGTTTTTT
.,.,TRBV5-1,15,TRBJ1-2,CASSLSWAGVYGYTF,TGCGCCAGCAGCTTGTCATGGGCCGGGGTATATGGCTACACCTTC